The following is a TCR beta chain sequence with its context. This clonotype turned up a few times. The clone's antigen remains unknown. Per-base qualities were not stored, and no clone one base away is much larger. The sequencing machine was an Illumina HiSeq 2500. Quantitative 5'-RACE with molecular barcodes was used to prepare TCR beta libraries. Per the authors' processing: To identify disease-linked TCR variants, a new computational method was used, one built on a probabilistic model of VDJ rearrangement. Clones were called with MiXCR by TCRdb after fastp trimmed the public reads at Q25, and only in-frame beta chains were retained. Rows are unified per CDR3 protein, each entry keeping the most common DNA and genes. In this record, the V and J calls reflect TCRdb's handling and not the investigators' own analysis. The sample table contains approximately 200,000 distinct CDR3 sequences; only one count was recorded for 10% to 15% of them. Roughly 9.6% of the sample goes to the ten largest clones.

The source of the sample is a study of CD8 T cells in ankylosing spondylitis (dated 2017 in TCRdb). About the study as a whole: To find TCR variants linked to disease, the study profiled T cell receptor beta repertoires in ankylosing spondylitis patients and healthy donors. The full study cohort was made up of over 20 ankylosing spondylitis patients and 108 healthy donors. Samples of peripheral blood were taken, and for ankylosing spondylitis patients, synovial fluid was collected as well. General study outcomes and caveats: A TCR beta motif of about eight highly homologous amino acid variants appeared characteristic of blood from ankylosing spondylitis patients. Some TCR beta motif variants had previously been reported in synovial fluid and blood of reactive arthritis patients, which suggested common disease-initiation mechanisms. According to the report, matched synovial fluid samples from ankylosing spondylitis patients were significantly enriched for the disease-linked clones. The disease-linked clones had a CD8+ phenotype and were found at relatively low frequencies in peripheral blood.

The CDR3 numbers 14 residues from cysteine through phenylalanine. The read is trimmed to its CDR3 DNA, 42 bases read in frame from base 1. The junction shows trimming of 1 base on V and 2 bases on J, plus 8 bases between the germline ends. CDR1 is given as SEHNR and CDR2 as FQNEAQ, both from the germline V gene (reference sequence). The sequence came from a female donor with ankylosing spondylitis or in good health (not recorded which). Material for sequencing was blood, either unsorted or a sorted T cell fraction (not recorded which). The V gene is TRBV7-9 and the J gene is TRBJ1-1, with no reliable assignment of the D segment. CDR3 protein: CASSLDSSNTEAFF. The bases are TGTGCCAGCAGCTTAGATTCCAGCAACACTGAAGCTTTCTTT.